This T cell receptor beta chain was identified in a study of T cell repertoires in cytomegalovirus infection. Study context: Both a matching HLA type and CMV infection were indicated by public TCR beta signatures.

Germline CDR1 KGHDR, CDR2 SFDVKD. This CDR3 is 11 amino acids long. V was shortened by 6 bases and J by 4 bases, with 5 bases between the two germline ends. The study, taken as a whole, reports: Individuals carrying CMV plus the relevant HLA were identified by cumulative frequency of public TCR beta families. In two of eight donors, the top clonotype was HLA-C-restricted CMV-specific.

TCRdb itself ran the reads through MiXCR, one entry per CDR3 protein. The sample carries about 130,000 distinct CDR3 sequences, roughly 9% recorded once. This clonotype was counted many times. The antigen remains unidentified. The sample was PBMCs. The clonotype was recovered from a human donor in good health (CMV status not recorded). Some clones in this sample may be carry-over from other donors' samples. This chain connects TRBV24-1 to TRBJ2-5, with unresolved D. The CDR3: CATSQSETQYF. The CDR3 nucleotides read TGTGCCACCAGTCAATCAGAGACCCAGTACTTC.